Following are 28 T cell receptor beta chains from one sample sequenced in a study of T cell responses to AZD1222 COVID-19 vaccine. The method was immunoSEQ multiplex PCR; TCRdb's version includes in-frame clones alone and lacks a portion of them. The sample includes some 48,000 clones, just over 85% of them seen just once. The sequenced sample was peripheral blood, obtained 28 days after the second AZD1222 dose. These receptors were taken from an adult who received the AZD1222 COVID-19 vaccine.

A single count supports this clone. The V call is TRBV28, the J call TRBJ2-7; D not resolved. The germline V gene encodes CDR1 MDHEN and CDR2 SYDVKM. CDR3 size: 13 residues. V gave up 6 bases and J gave up 0 bases, with 9 bases separating them. The CDR3 spells CASRGDPSYEQYF. DNA for the CDR3: TGTGCCAGCAGAGGAGACCCCTCCTACGAGCAGTACTTC. Full variable domain (missing parts from reference TRBV28 and TRBJ2-7): DVKVTQSSRYLVKRTGEKVFLECVQDMDHENMFWYRQDPGLGLRLIYFSYDVKMKEKGDIPEGYSVSREKKERFSLILESASTNQTSMYLCASRGDPSYEQYFGPGTRLTVT.

V and J are TRBV11-2 and TRBJ2-2, with D perhaps TRBD1 or TRBD2 (5 bases each). The V end lost 1 base, the J end lost 7 bases, and 7 bases lay between the germline ends. The germline gives CDR1 SGHAT, CDR2 FQNNGV. The CDR3 has 13 amino acids. Here the CDR3 reads CASSLAGSGELFF. In nucleotides, the CDR3 is TGTGCCAGCAGCTTAGCAGGGAGCGGGGAGCTGTTTTTT. The variable domain in full, completed from reference TRBV11-2 and TRBJ2-2, reads EAGVAQSPRYKIIEKRQSVAFWCNPISGHATLYWYQQILGQGPKLLIQFQNNGVVDDSQLPKDRFSAERLKGVDSTLKIQPAKLEDSAVYLCASSLAGSGELFFGEGSRLTVL.

J is TRBJ2-7 and V is TRBV28; D not certain. This CDR3 has 13 amino acids. Germline CDR1 MDHEN, CDR2 SYDVKM. The V gene lost 3 bases and the J gene lost 3 bases, with 9 bases spanning the gap. DNA for the CDR3: TGTGCCAGCAGTTTTGGGCAAGACTACGAGCAGTACTTC. Translation: CASSFGQDYEQYF.

For the CDR3, the DNA is TGTGCCAGCTCACCACGGGGGGCGGGTTCATACAATGAGCAGTTCTTC. Its translation: CASSPRGAGSYNEQFF. The chain couples TRBV18 to TRBJ2-1; possibly TRBD1 or TRBD2 for D (6 bases each). Trimming pared 1 base from V and 4 bases from J, leaving 14 bases between. Germline V gene lookup returns CDR1 KGHSH and CDR2 LQKENI. The CDR3 is 16 amino acids.

DNA of the CDR3: TGTGCCAGCAGTCTGGGGAGGGATGAAAAACTGTTTTTT. This codes for CASSLGRDEKLFF. V is TRBV7-2 and J is TRBJ1-4; D is uncertain. This CDR3 has 13 residues. Trimming took 6 bases from V and 6 from J, leaving 11 bases between them. CDR1 is SGHTA, CDR2 FQGNSA, per germline.

This rearrangement joins TRBV29-1 to TRBJ1-2; maybe TRBD1 (5 bases). The CDR3 consists of 11 residues. Germline-derived CDR1 and CDR2 are SQVTM and ANQGSEA. CDR3 amino acids: CRVGVQSGYTF. The CDR3 DNA is TGCAGGGTAGGGGTTCAGTCTGGCTACACCTTC.

The chain combines TRBV2 with TRBJ1-2; D is unresolved. Trimming pared 2 bases from V and 13 bases from J, leaving 11 bases between. The CDR3 is made up of 11 amino acids. Per the germline V gene, CDR1 is SNHLY and CDR2 is FYNNEI. CDR3 residues: CASSESYKATF. CDR3 bases: TGTGCCAGCAGTGAATCTTACAAGGCCACCTTC.

The V and J genes are TRBV9 and TRBJ1-5; D not certain. CDR1 is SGDLS, CDR2 YYNGEE, per germline. The CDR3 sequence is 15 residues long. V was cut by 0 bases and J by 2 bases, with 9 bases left in between. The CDR3 DNA follows: TGTGCCAGCAGCGTAGATGGGGTGGGCAATCAGCCCCAGCATTTT. Protein product: CASSVDGVGNQPQHF.

This clone was found once. The V gene is TRBV5-4, the J gene TRBJ2-4; D not certain. V lost 0 bases to trimming and J lost 0 bases, with 4 bases between them. There are 14 residues in the CDR3. In germline, CDR1 is SGHNT, CDR2 YYREEE (reference sequence). The CDR3 here is CASSLDLAKNIQYF. The CDR3 DNA reads TGTGCCAGCAGCTTGGACTTAGCCAAAAACATTCAGTACTTC.

In this sample, this clone turned up once. V usage is TRBV12-3 or TRBV12-4 and J usage is TRBJ1-5; no firm D call. The CDR3 extends over 12 amino acids. Trimming took off 2 bases at V and 7 bases at J, with 6 bases between the two ends. CDR3 nucleotides: TGTGCCAGCAGTTTATCAGAGCAGCCCCAGCATTTT. The encoded protein is CASSLSEQPQHF.

The chain employs TRBV24-1 and TRBJ2-5, with 7 positions matching TRBD1. Per germline, CDR1 KGHDR and CDR2 SFDVKD. V lost 4 bases to trimming and J lost 5 bases; unmatched junction nucleotides: 6. The CDR3 runs 14 residues. The CDR3 sequence: CATSDRQGRETQYF. The CDR3 nucleotides read TGTGCCACCAGTGACCGACAGGGACGGGAGACCCAGTACTTC.

This sequence joins TRBV7-3 and TRBJ2-2; TRBD2 agrees at 9 bases. The CDR3 contains 15 residues. V lost 3 bases to trimming and J lost 6 bases; unmatched junction nucleotides: 5. CDR1 is SGHTA and CDR2 is FQGTGA in the germline V gene. CDR3 in amino acids: CASSLSGTSPGELFF. The CDR3 region has the DNA TGTGCCAGCAGCTTGTCCGGGACTAGCCCCGGGGAGCTGTTTTTT.

V and J are TRBV9 and TRBJ2-4; D is undetermined. Trimming cost V 0 bases and J 6 bases, with 1 base left between them. The CDR3 spans 11 residues. The V gene's germline CDR1 is SGDLS and CDR2 YYNGEE. DNA of the CDR3: TGTGCCAGCAGCGTAGGAAACATTCAGTACTTC. It yields the protein CASSVGNIQYF.

The gene calls are TRBV7-8 and TRBJ2-3, with TRBD1 as a possible D gene (5 bases). CDR3 length equals 17 residues. V dropped 0 bases and J dropped 0 bases, with 13 bases sitting between them. Germline CDR1 reads SGHVS; CDR2 reads FQNEAQ. The CDR3, as DNA: TGTGCCAGCAGCTTAGCGCGGACACAACCTAGCACAGATACGCAGTATTTT. This encodes CASSLARTQPSTDTQYF. The full variable domain, completed using reference TRBV7-8 and TRBJ2-3, is GAGVSQSPRYKVAKRGQDVALRCDPISGHVSLFWYQQALGQGPEFLTYFQNEAQLDKSGLPSDRFFAERPEGSVSTLKIQRTQQEDSAVYLCASSLARTQPSTDTQYFGPGTRLTVL.

The chain carries TRBV2 and TRBJ2-3; D gene uncertain. V gave up 5 bases and J gave up 9 bases, with 15 bases separating them. This CDR3 contains 13 residues. Germline values: CDR1 SNHLY, CDR2 FYNNEI. CDR3 protein: CASSPRPPLTQYF. CDR3 in DNA: TGTGCCAGCAGTCCCCGACCCCCCTTAACGCAGTATTTT.

V usage is TRBV19 and J usage is TRBJ2-1; D is uncertain. V was trimmed by 7 bases and J by 8 bases, leaving 15 bases between them. This CDR3 comprises 13 residues. The germline V gene has CDR1 LNHDA and CDR2 SQIVND (reference sequence). Here the CDR3 DNA reads TGTGCCAGTACCCCAGTAGGGAAGGATGAGCAGTTCTTC. This sequence encodes CASTPVGKDEQFF.

This clone showed up just a few times. The rearrangement links TRBV5-1 to TRBJ2-7; TRBD1 is a possible D gene (6 bases). The CDR3 contains 14 residues. The V gene lost 0 bases and the J gene lost 6 bases, with 13 bases spanning the gap. Looked up from germline, CDR1 is SGHRS and CDR2 is YFSETQ. The CDR3 region has the DNA TGCGCCAGCAGCTTGGCAAACAGGGATGGCGAGCAGTACTTC. It specifies CASSLANRDGEQYF.

The table lists this clone with a few counts. V gene TRBV14 combines with J gene TRBJ1-2; D remains unclear. The germline V gene encodes CDR1 SGHDN and CDR2 FVKESK. The CDR3 is 13 residues long. V lost 4 bases and J lost 8, with 14 bases in between. The CDR3 DNA reads as TGTGCCAGCAGCCTACTGCGAGCTGGGGGCTACACCTTC. Translating it yields CASSLLRAGGYTF.

The V gene is TRBV3-1 (or the pseudogene TRBV3-2), the J gene TRBJ2-1; D uncertain. V lost 1 base and J lost 7, with 5 bases in between. Germline V gives CDR1 LGHDT, CDR2 YNNKEL (reference sequence). The CDR3 contains 12 residues. The CDR3 nucleotides read TGTGCCAGCAGCCAAGGTGGGAATGAGCAGTTCTTC. It yields the protein CASSQGGNEQFF.

This clone came up once. The chain joins TRBV19 to TRBJ1-5; 7 bases map to TRBD1. The V gene end was trimmed by 7 bases and the J gene end by 9 bases; junction bases not matched to a gene: 12. The CDR3 loop spans 14 amino acids. Germline CDR1 and CDR2: LNHDA and SQIVND (reference sequence). The CDR3 nucleotides are TGTGCCAGTACCTCGGGGGACAGTGGGCGGCCCCAGCATTTT. The encoded protein is CASTSGDSGRPQHF. Full variable domain (remainder filled in from reference TRBV19 and TRBJ1-5): DGGITQSPKYLFRKEGQNVTLSCEQNLNHDAMYWYRQDPGQGLRLIYYSQIVNDFQKGDIAEGYSVSREKKESFPLTVTSAQKNPTAFYLCASTSGDSGRPQHFGDGTRLSIL.

The chain recombines TRBV5-4 with TRBJ2-7; TRBD1 might be the D (5 bases). The CDR3 contains 15 residues. The V gene lost 0 bases and the J gene lost 5 bases, with 15 bases spanning the gap. Per germline, CDR1 SGHNT and CDR2 YYREEE (reference sequence). The CDR3 DNA reads TGTGCCAGCAGCTTGGGGGGTCAGGGAAGGGACGAGCAGTACTTC. It encodes CASSLGGQGRDEQYF.

The gene calls are TRBV5-8 and TRBJ2-3; D gene ambiguous. The CDR3 spans 15 residues. The V end was cut by 3 bases, the J end by 3 bases, with 14 bases between. The V gene's germline CDR1 is SGHTS and CDR2 YDEGEE. CDR3 in DNA: TGTGCCAGCAGCTCCGGTTTTCCGGAAACAGATACGCAGTATTTT. Translating it yields CASSSGFPETDTQYF.

This CDR3 is CASSRGTYEQYF. The CDR3, as DNA: TGTGCCAGCAGTAGGGGGACCTACGAGCAGTACTTC. The chain recombines TRBV9 with TRBJ2-7; maybe TRBD1 (6 bases). The CDR3 is made up of 12 amino acids. Between the trimmed V and J ends, which lost 5 bases and 2 bases, there was a span of 8 bases. Germline V gene sequence: CDR1 SGDLS, CDR2 YYNGEE.

The V and J genes are TRBV6-5 and TRBJ2-1; D is unresolved. Trimming took 5 bases from V and 6 from J, leaving 11 bases between them. The CDR3 totals 13 residues. Germline-derived CDR1 and CDR2 are MNHEY and SVGAGI. CDR3 in amino acids: CASSTPLSNEQFF. The CDR3 DNA reads TGTGCCAGCAGTACCCCTCTTTCCAATGAGCAGTTCTTC.

V and J are TRBV5-6 and TRBJ2-7; D remains unclear. V dropped 5 bases and J dropped 6 bases, with 12 bases sitting between them. From germline, CDR1 is SGHDT and CDR2 YYEEEE. The CDR3 runs 12 residues. The CDR3 DNA follows: TGTGCCAGCAGTCGATCCGTGGGCGAGCAGTACTTC. It codes for CASSRSVGEQYF.

In this sample, this clone turned up once. The chain recombines TRBV28 with TRBJ2-5, with a possible D match to TRBD1 (6 bases). The V end was cut by 5 bases, the J end by 2 bases, with 12 bases between. The CDR3 has 14 amino acids. Per the germline V gene, CDR1 is MDHEN and CDR2 is SYDVKM. This CDR3 reads CASSPADRQETQYF. The CDR3 nucleotides read TGTGCCAGCAGTCCGGCGGACAGACAAGAGACCCAGTACTTC. The full variable domain, its missing parts supplied by reference TRBV28 and TRBJ2-5, is DVKVTQSSRYLVKRTGEKVFLECVQDMDHENMFWYRQDPGLGLRLIYFSYDVKMKEKGDIPEGYSVSREKKERFSLILESASTNQTSMYLCASSPADRQETQYFGPGTRLLVL.

This clone appeared a few times. The V call is TRBV12-5, the J call TRBJ2-6; D gene unclear. The germline V gene has CDR1 LGHNT and CDR2 FRNRAP. The CDR3 totals 20 residues. V was clipped by 2 bases and J by 0 bases, with 20 bases between them. The DNA for the CDR3 is TGTGCTAGTGGTTTGAAGGACCCAGAAACCCGGAGCTCTGGGGCCAACGTCCTGACTTTC. Translated: CASGLKDPETRSSGANVLTF.

This chain links TRBV5-6 with TRBJ1-5, with D maybe TRBD1 (6 bases). This CDR3 is built from 18 residues. The germline CDR1 and CDR2 sequences are SGHDT and YYEEEE. V dropped 2 bases and J dropped 2 bases, with 20 bases sitting between them. The DNA of the CDR3 is TGTGCCAGCAGCTTACAGGGATGGGGCACCTCGGGCAATCAGCCCCAGCATTTT. Encoded protein: CASSLQGWGTSGNQPQHF. Looking up the rest from reference TRBV5-6 and TRBJ1-5 gives the full variable domain: DAGVTQSPTHLIKTRGQQVTLRCSPKSGHDTVSWYQQALGQGPQFIFQYYEEEERQRGNFPDRFSGHQFPNYSSELNVNALLLGDSALYLCASSLQGWGTSGNQPQHFGDGTRLSIL.